Sequencing of this TCR beta chain was carried out in a study of shared clonotypes between healthy human individuals. The CDR3 runs to 16 residues. The method was immunoSEQ multiplex PCR; TCRdb's version includes in-frame clones alone and lacks a portion of them. The sample includes under 1,900,000 clones, approximately 98.5% of them seen just once. The sequencing sample was made of naive CD4+ T cells sorted from blood. The subset was: CD45RA+ positively selected. The genes are TRBV21-1 and TRBJ2-7; the D call in the table, TRBD2, was not verified against the DNA. TRBV21-1 is a pseudogene segment. The clonotype originates from a man aged 25 to 40 in good health. CDR3 bases: TGTGCCAGCAGCAAACGACTAGCTGAAAGCTCCTACGAGCAGTACTTC. It is translated as CASSKRLAESSYEQYF.